Listed below are T cell receptor beta chains from one sample, sequenced in a study of control samples from healthy donors and cancer patients. Assay: immunoSEQ multiplex PCR; the TCRdb copy retains only in-frame clones and omits some. The sample comprises some 74,000 clones, over 90% of which are singletons, and approximately 2.8% rests with the top ten. Sequencing was carried out using blood. The receptors were gathered from a woman aged 25 to 39 in good health. Each CDR3 is given with its conserved first and last residue. A D gene is named only where the DNA matches it firmly. Not every row has a clone size; where given, it reads once, few, many or a size class.

TGTGCCAGCAGTTTATTGGGGGTGAACACTGAAGCTTTCTTT | CASSLLGVNTEAFF | - | TRBJ1-1 | - | TRBV27
TGTGCCAGCAGTGGGGGGACGGTCCGGTCACCCCTCCACTTT | CASSGGTVRSPLHF | - | TRBJ1-6 | - | TRBV25-1
TGTGCCAGCAGCCTATATACTAGCGGGGGGCAAGAGACCCAGTACTTC | CASSLYTSGGQETQYF | TRBD2 | TRBJ2-5 | - | TRBV4-2
TGTGCCAGCAGCCAGTGGAGGACTGCCCGGCGTGAAAAACTGTTTTTT | CASSQWRTARREKLFF | - | TRBJ1-4 | - | TRBV3-1/TRBV3-2
TGTGCCAGCTCACCACCGCTGACTAGCGTAAGGACGGAGACCCAGTACTTC | CASSPPLTSVRTETQYF | TRBD2 | TRBJ2-5 | once | TRBV18
TGTGCCAGCAGTTTTGTAGGAAACACCATATATTTT | CASSFVGNTIYF | - | TRBJ1-3 | few | TRBV12-3/TRBV12-4
TGTGCCAGCATGATCCAAGAGACCCAGTACTTC | CASMIQETQYF | - | TRBJ2-5 | - | TRBV2
TGTGCCAGCAGCATATCCGACAGTTCGGTCGACACTGAGGCTTTCTTT | CASSISDSSVDTEAFF | - | TRBJ1-1 | - | TRBV5-4
TGTGCCTGGAGTGCCGGGACCCATCCCAGGGAGCAGTTCTTC | CAWSAGTHPREQFF | - | TRBJ2-1 | few | TRBV30
TGTGCCAGCAGAGAACAACGCACAGATACGCAGTATTTT | CASREQRTDTQYF | - | TRBJ2-3 | few | TRBV14
TGTGCTAGTGGTGCCACGGCGGGGGCTGAAGCTTTCTTT | CASGATAGAEAFF | - | TRBJ1-1 | - | TRBV12-5
TGCGCCAGCAGCTTGGAAGGGAATAGCAATCAGCCCCAGCATTTT | CASSLEGNSNQPQHF | - | TRBJ1-5 | - | TRBV5-1
TGTGCTAGCAGCTCTGGACTAGCGGGGTTCCAAGAGACCCAGTACTTC | CASSSGLAGFQETQYF | TRBD2 | TRBJ2-5 | - | TRBV7-7